The rows below give T cell receptor beta chains drawn from one sample of a study of cytomegalovirus exposure and HLA in healthy donors. The repertoire was sequenced with immunoSEQ multiplex PCR; TCRdb's copy has only in-frame clones and lacks some. There are about 100,000 clones in the sample; about 74% occur only once, and about 15% lies in the top ten. Sequenced input: PBMCs. These receptors were collected from a woman in her thirties or forties in good health and CMV-seropositive. Both conserved end residues are part of each CDR3. A D gene is named only where the DNA matches it firmly. Rows give clone size only sometimes, using once, few, many, or a class for an expanded clone.

abundance	j_gene	d_gene	v_gene	CDR3aa	CDR3nt
.	TRBJ2-3	TRBD1	TRBV7-9	CAQTGVGTDTQYF	TGTGCTCAAACAGGGGTGGGGACAGATACGCAGTATTTT
few	TRBJ2-7	TRBD1	TRBV4-1	CASSQLGQRNYEQYF	TGCGCCAGCAGCCAACTGGGACAGCGCAACTACGAGCAGTACTTC
.	TRBJ2-2	TRBD2	TRBV5-1	CASSSRGGTGELFF	TGCGCCAGCAGCTCCCGGGGGGGCACCGGGGAGCTGTTTTTT
.	TRBJ1-6	TRBD1	TRBV6-6	CASGDRGGPLHF	TGTGCCAGCGGGGACAGGGGCGGACCCCTCCACTTT
.	TRBJ2-3	.	TRBV6-5	CASSYQSSGTDTQYF	TGTGCCAGCAGTTACCAGTCTAGCGGCACAGATACGCAGTATTTT
.	TRBJ1-1	TRBD1	TRBV6-1	CASSADRGRTEAFF	TGTGCCAGCAGCGCGGACAGGGGGCGGACTGAAGCTTTCTTT
.	TRBJ2-3	.	TRBV5-1	CASSFGTGTDTQYF	TGCGCCAGCAGCTTCGGGACTGGCACAGATACGCAGTATTTT
.	TRBJ2-2	TRBD2	TRBV29-1	CSVSSGGARYHGELFF	TGCAGCGTCTCTAGCGGGGGGGCCCGTTACCACGGGGAGCTGTTTTTT
.	TRBJ1-1	.	TRBV7-9	CASSPDMNTEAFF	TGTGCCAGCAGTCCCGACATGAACACTGAAGCTTTCTTT
once	TRBJ1-2	.	TRBV5-1	CASSLDNYGYTF	TGCGCCAGCAGCTTGGACAATTATGGCTACACCTTC